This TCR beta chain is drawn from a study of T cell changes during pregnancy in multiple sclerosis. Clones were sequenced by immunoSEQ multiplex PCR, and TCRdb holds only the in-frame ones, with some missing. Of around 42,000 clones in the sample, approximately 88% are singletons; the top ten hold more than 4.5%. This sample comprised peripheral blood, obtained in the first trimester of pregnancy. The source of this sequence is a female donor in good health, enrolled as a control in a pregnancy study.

CDR3 DNA: TGTGCCACCAGCAGAGATGGAGGTTTCGCTGGCTACACCTTC. Protein: CATSRDGGFAGYTF. V is TRBV15 and J is TRBJ1-2; D is ambiguous. CDR3 size: 14 residues. V was cut by 0 bases and J by 7 bases, with 12 bases left in between. Germline lookup yields CDR1 LNHNV and CDR2 YYDKDF (reference sequence).